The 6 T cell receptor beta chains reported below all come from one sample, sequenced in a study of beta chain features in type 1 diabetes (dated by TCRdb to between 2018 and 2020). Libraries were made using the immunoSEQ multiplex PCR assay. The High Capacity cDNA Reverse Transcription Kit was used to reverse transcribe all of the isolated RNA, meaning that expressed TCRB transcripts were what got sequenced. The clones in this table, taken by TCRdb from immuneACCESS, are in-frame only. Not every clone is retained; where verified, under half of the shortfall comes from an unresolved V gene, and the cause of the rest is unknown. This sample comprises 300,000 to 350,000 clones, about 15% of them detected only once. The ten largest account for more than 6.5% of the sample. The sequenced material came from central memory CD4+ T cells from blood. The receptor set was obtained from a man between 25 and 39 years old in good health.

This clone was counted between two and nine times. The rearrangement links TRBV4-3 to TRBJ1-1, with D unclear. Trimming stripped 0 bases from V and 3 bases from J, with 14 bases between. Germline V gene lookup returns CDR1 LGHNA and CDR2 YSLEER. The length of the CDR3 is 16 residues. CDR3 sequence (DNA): TGCGCCAGCAGCCAAGAACATGCGGGGTCGCACACTGAAGCTTTCTTT. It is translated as CASSQEHAGSHTEAFF.

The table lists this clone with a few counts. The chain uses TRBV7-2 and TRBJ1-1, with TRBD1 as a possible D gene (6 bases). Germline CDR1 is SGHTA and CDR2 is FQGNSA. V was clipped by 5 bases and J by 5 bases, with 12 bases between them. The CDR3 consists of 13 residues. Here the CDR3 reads CASSTQGGTEAFF. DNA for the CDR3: TGTGCCAGCAGCACACAGGGTGGGACTGAAGCTTTCTTT.

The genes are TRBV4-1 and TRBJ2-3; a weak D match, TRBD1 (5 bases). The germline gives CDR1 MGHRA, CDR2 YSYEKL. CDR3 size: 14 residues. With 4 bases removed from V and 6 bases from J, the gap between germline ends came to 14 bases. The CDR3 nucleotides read TGCGCCAGCAGCCCTGGGGCTAGTGACGATACGCAGTATTTT. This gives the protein CASSPGASDDTQYF.

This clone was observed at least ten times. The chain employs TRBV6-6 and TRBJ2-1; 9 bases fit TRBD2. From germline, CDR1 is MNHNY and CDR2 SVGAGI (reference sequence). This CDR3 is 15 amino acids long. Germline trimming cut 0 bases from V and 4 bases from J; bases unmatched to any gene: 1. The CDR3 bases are TGTGCCAGCAGTTACTCGGCGGGGGGGTACAATGAGCAGTTCTTC. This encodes CASSYSAGGYNEQFF.

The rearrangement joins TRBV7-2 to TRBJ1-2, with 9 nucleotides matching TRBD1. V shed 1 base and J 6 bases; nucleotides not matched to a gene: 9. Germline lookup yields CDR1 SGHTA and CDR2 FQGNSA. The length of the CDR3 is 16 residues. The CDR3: CASSLDIRDRVDGYTF. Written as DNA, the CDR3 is TGTGCCAGCAGCTTAGATATCCGGGACAGGGTAGATGGCTACACCTTC.

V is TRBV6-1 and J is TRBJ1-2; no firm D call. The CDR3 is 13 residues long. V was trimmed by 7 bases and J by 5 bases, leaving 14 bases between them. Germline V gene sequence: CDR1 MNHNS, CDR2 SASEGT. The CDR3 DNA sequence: TGTGCCAGCACCGACCCTGGAGGTTATGGCTACACCTTC. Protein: CASTDPGGYGYTF.